This T cell receptor (beta chain) derives from a study of beta chain features in type 1 diabetes. Whole-study findings and limits: Since sequencing was performed on cDNA, cells with high TCR expression could be over-represented.

TCRB transcripts that were expressed got sequenced, as all of the isolated RNA had been reverse transcribed. Clones were sequenced by immunoSEQ multiplex PCR, and TCRdb holds only the in-frame ones, with some missing. The sample yields roughly 500,000 clones, about 32% seen once. As to this clone: The antigen remains unidentified.

Germline V lookup: CDR1 SGHRS, CDR2 YFSETQ. Deletions cut 2 bases from V and 6 bases from J, with 15 bases between. This CDR3 contains 15 residues. This clonotype was sampled from a man in his late teens or twenties in good health. The sample was naive CD4+ T cells from blood. The V gene is TRBV5-1, the J gene TRBJ2-1, with D hard to call. CDR3 in amino acids: CASSFDPLGPNEQFF. CDR3 DNA: TGCGCCAGCAGCTTTGACCCCTTAGGGCCCAATGAGCAGTTCTTC.